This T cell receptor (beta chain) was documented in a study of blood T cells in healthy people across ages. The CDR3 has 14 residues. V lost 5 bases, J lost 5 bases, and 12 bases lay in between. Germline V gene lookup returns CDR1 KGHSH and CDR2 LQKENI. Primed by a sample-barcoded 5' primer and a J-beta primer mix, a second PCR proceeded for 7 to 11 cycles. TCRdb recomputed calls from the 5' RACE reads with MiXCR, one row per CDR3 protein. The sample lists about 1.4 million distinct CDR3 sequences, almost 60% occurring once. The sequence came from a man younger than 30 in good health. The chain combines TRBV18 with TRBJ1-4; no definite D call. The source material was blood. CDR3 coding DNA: TGTGCCAGCTCAACACTGGGAGAGAATGAAAAACTGTTTTTT. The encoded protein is CASSTLGENEKLFF.